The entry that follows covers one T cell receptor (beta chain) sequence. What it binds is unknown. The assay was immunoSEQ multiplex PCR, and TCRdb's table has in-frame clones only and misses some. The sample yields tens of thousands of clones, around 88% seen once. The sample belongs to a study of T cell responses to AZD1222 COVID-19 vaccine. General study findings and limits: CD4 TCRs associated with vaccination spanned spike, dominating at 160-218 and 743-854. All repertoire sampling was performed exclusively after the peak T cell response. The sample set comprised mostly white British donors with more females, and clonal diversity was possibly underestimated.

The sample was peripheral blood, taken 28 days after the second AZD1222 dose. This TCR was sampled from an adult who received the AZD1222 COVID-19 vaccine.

The CDR3: CASNSRNTIYF. The CDR3 DNA reads TGTGCCAGCAATAGTAGAAACACCATATATTTT. This chain connects TRBV6-9 to TRBJ1-3, with D hard to call. This CDR3 spans 11 amino acids. Trimming took 7 bases from V and 5 from J, leaving 6 bases between them. CDR1 MNHGY and CDR2 SVAAGI come from the germline V gene.